This TCR beta chain was profiled in a study of blood T cell repertoires in COVID-19. Across the study: The cDNA or gDNA used as material had been derived from T cells, B-cell-depleted T cells, or PBMCs.

Seattle cases were enrolled at active infection and followed longitudinally. The CDR3 is 15 amino acids. Between the trimmed V and J ends, which lost 4 bases and 4 bases, there was a span of 16 bases. Per the germline V gene, CDR1 is MNHEY and CDR2 is SMNVEV (reference sequence). In the study's own analysis: Counts of nucleated cells, estimated from reference gene primer amplification, were obtained. Only in-frame clones appear in the TCRdb table, and some are missing; sequencing was by immunoSEQ multiplex PCR. Clone size and V and J calls were adopted from that table, with D and trimming inferred from the DNA. The data contain fewer than 200,000 clones, about four fifths of them singletons.

Sequenced: peripheral blood. This chain joins TRBV27 and TRBJ1-2; D possibly corresponds to TRBD1 (5 bases). The TCR was taken from a woman aged 60-70 years with COVID-19, enrolled during active disease. The CDR3 DNA reads TGTGCCAGCAGTTCCCTGGGGGGGGGAAGCTATGGCTACACCTTC. The encoded protein is CASSSLGGGSYGYTF.